This TCR beta chain originates from a study of blood T cell repertoires in COVID-19. Clones were read by immunoSEQ multiplex PCR, and TCRdb kept only the in-frame ones, dropping some. Among tens of thousands of clones listed, 87% were seen once. CDR1 and CDR2 from the germline V gene are SNHLY and FYNNEI. J was trimmed by 5 bases and V by 7 bases; bases with no gene match: 11. The CDR3 loop spans 15 amino acids. This TCR came from a woman of 80 years or more with acute or convalescent COVID-19. The chain employs TRBV2 and TRBJ2-5; TRBD1 matches at 9 bases. Sequencing input: peripheral blood. This CDR3 is CASNLATGGKETQYF. DNA of the CDR3: TGTGCCAGCAACCTCGCGACAGGGGGAAAGGAGACCCAGTACTTC.